Listed here are 25 T cell receptor beta chains from one sample, sequenced in a study of blood T cell repertoires in COVID-19. Libraries were prepared by immunoSEQ multiplex PCR; TCRdb keeps only in-frame clonotypes and omits some of them. The sample lists more than 200,000 clones, about 89% seen once, with 3.5% to 5% in the top ten. The sequenced sample was PBMCs or T cells enriched from blood (not recorded which). These receptors were collected from a woman between 25 and 40 years old who had recovered from COVID-19.

The genes are TRBV9 and TRBJ1-1; D gene uncertain. V was shortened by 4 bases and J by 5 bases, with 12 bases between the two germline ends. Germline CDR1 reads SGDLS; CDR2 reads YYNGEE. This CDR3 has 13 amino acids. CDR3 DNA sequence: TGTGCCAGCAGCCGTGACGGGTCGACTGAAGCTTTCTTT. This codes for CASSRDGSTEAFF.

This sequence joins TRBV20-1 and TRBJ1-5, with TRBD1 as a possible D gene (5 bases). This CDR3 has 16 amino acids. Germline loops: CDR1 DFQATT, CDR2 SNEGSKA (reference sequence). The V and J ends lost 3 bases and 0 bases respectively, with 15 bases between them. CDR3 sequence: CSASPLDRDSNQPQHF. DNA for the CDR3: TGCAGTGCTAGTCCCCTCGACAGAGATAGCAATCAGCCCCAGCATTTT.

This CDR3 is CASSTRQRSMNTEAFF. CDR3 bases: TGTGCCAGCAGCACCCGACAGAGAAGCATGAACACTGAAGCTTTCTTT. V usage is TRBV7-9 and J usage is TRBJ1-1, with a weak D call TRBD1 (5 bases). The CDR3 is 16 residues long. V was shortened by 5 bases and J by 0 bases, with 16 bases between the two germline ends. Germline V gene data show CDR1 as SEHNR and CDR2 as FQNEAQ (reference sequence).

A single count supports this clone. The rearrangement joins TRBV19 to TRBJ2-1; 8 nucleotides align to TRBD2. Germline CDR1 reads LNHDA; CDR2 reads SQIVND (reference sequence). V was clipped by 7 bases and J by 5 bases; unmatched bases: 10. The CDR3 is 15 residues long. In DNA, the CDR3 is TGTGCCAGTAAAGACCCCGGGGGGGTACACAATGAGCAGTTCTTC. Its protein product is CASKDPGGVHNEQFF. Supplemented by reference TRBV19 and TRBJ2-1, the full variable domain reads DGGITQSPKYLFRKEGQNVTLSCEQNLNHDAMYWYRQDPGQGLRLIYYSQIVNDFQKGDIAEGYSVSREKKESFPLTVTSAQKNPTAFYLCASKDPGGVHNEQFFGPGTRLTVL.

The rearrangement uses TRBV30 and TRBJ2-6; no definite D call. Germline CDR1 reads GTSNPN; CDR2 reads SVGIG (reference sequence). V was trimmed by 5 bases and J by 0 bases, leaving 8 bases between them. The CDR3 is 14 amino acids. The CDR3: CAWRLSSGANVLTF. CDR3 bases: TGTGCCTGGCGACTCAGCTCTGGGGCCAACGTCCTGACTTTC.

The CDR3 DNA reads TGCAGCGCTCTACTCGAATCGGGTCAGTACTTC. Translation: CSALLESGQYF. The chain links TRBV29-1 to TRBJ2-5; D not certain. This CDR3 comprises 11 residues. Germline assignment: CDR1 SQVTM and CDR2 ANQGSEA. V was trimmed by 7 bases and J by 11 bases, leaving 17 bases between them.

The rearrangement joins TRBV28 to TRBJ1-1; D is undetermined. Trimming left V 2 bases short and J 8 bases short, with 9 bases between. CDR1 and CDR2 (germline): MDHEN, SYDVKM. There are 12 residues in the CDR3. The CDR3 coding sequence is TGTGCCAGCAGTTTAAGCTACTTAGAAGCTTTCTTT. It specifies CASSLSYLEAFF. The whole variable domain, filled in from reference TRBV28 and TRBJ1-1, reads DVKVTQSSRYLVKRTGEKVFLECVQDMDHENMFWYRQDPGLGLRLIYFSYDVKMKEKGDIPEGYSVSREKKERFSLILESASTNQTSMYLCASSLSYLEAFFGQGTRLTVV.

V is TRBV7-9 and J is TRBJ1-1; D is ambiguous. The CDR3 is made up of 12 amino acids. The germline V gene has CDR1 SEHNR and CDR2 FQNEAQ (reference sequence). With 0 bases removed from V and 8 bases from J, the gap between germline ends came to 7 bases. CDR3 DNA: TGTGCCAGCAGCTTAGCTAGTCTAGAAGCTTTCTTT. This translates into CASSLASLEAFF.

The V gene is TRBV25-1, the J gene TRBJ1-2; 8 positions match TRBD1. CDR3 size: 16 residues. V shed 1 base, J shed 2 bases, and the junction held 6 bases outside the gene matches. Germline CDR1 reads MGHDK; CDR2 reads SYGVNS. The CDR3 loop is CASSESGQGGNYGYTF. CDR3 nucleotide sequence: TGTGCCAGCAGTGAATCTGGACAGGGAGGAAACTATGGCTACACCTTC.

The chain uses TRBV5-1 and TRBJ2-5, with 9 positions matching TRBD1. The CDR3 loop spans 13 amino acids. V dropped 4 bases and J dropped 11; count of bases not matched to a gene: 9. Germline V gene data show CDR1 as SGHRS and CDR2 as YFSETQ. In DNA form, the CDR3 reads TGCGCCAGCAGCAAGGGACAGGGTGATCTGCAGTACTTC. Its protein product is CASSKGQGDLQYF.

The chain combines TRBV28 with TRBJ2-3, with 13 nucleotides matching TRBD2. The V gene's germline CDR1 is MDHEN and CDR2 SYDVKM. The CDR3 totals 16 residues. The V segment lost 4 bases and the J segment 5 bases; nucleotides outside the gene matches: 6. The CDR3 bases are TGTGCCAGCAGTTCCTGGACTAGCGGGAGTGTAGATACGCAGTATTTT. Its protein product is CASSSWTSGSVDTQYF.

This clone was observed once. The V gene is TRBV5-1, the J gene TRBJ2-3; 9 bases agree with TRBD1. The germline V gene has CDR1 SGHRS and CDR2 YFSETQ. The V and J ends lost 4 bases and 14 bases, in that order; junction bases with no gene match: 8. The CDR3 loop spans 12 amino acids. The CDR3 region has the DNA TGCGCCAGCAGCCCGGACAGGGGTCGCCGGTATTTT. Its protein is CASSPDRGRRYF.

The CDR3 nucleotides are TGTGCCAGCAGCCTGACAGGGAATAATTCACCCCTCCACTTT. It yields the protein CASSLTGNNSPLHF. The chain couples TRBV7-2 to TRBJ1-6, with TRBD1 identical over 7 bases. The V gene end was trimmed by 5 bases and the J gene end by 5 bases; junction bases not matched to a gene: 3. This CDR3 contains 14 residues. Germline CDR1 reads SGHTA; CDR2 reads FQGNSA.

The chain has TRBV5-6 and TRBJ2-7; TRBD2 aligns across 8 bases. V lost 2 bases to trimming and J lost 7 bases; unmatched junction nucleotides: 14. Germline V CDR1 and CDR2: SGHDT, YYEEEE. There are 16 residues in the CDR3. CDR3 sequence (DNA): TGTGCCAGCAGCTTACCGGGACTAGGGGCGTTCGGGGAGCAGTACTTC. It translates to CASSLPGLGAFGEQYF.

The CDR3 DNA sequence: TGTGCCAGCAGTGCGGGGGGGCCAGATACGCAGTATTTT. It yields the protein CASSAGGPDTQYF. The V call is TRBV9, the J call TRBJ2-3; 9 positions match TRBD2. CDR1 and CDR2 (germline): SGDLS, YYNGEE. There are 13 residues in the CDR3. J gave up 4 bases and V 5 bases, and 2 bases lay outside the gene matches.

The chain employs TRBV19 and TRBJ1-6, with 8 bases matching TRBD1. After removal of 3 bases from V and 10 bases from J, the junction contained 11 bases not matched to a gene. The CDR3 contains 16 residues. From germline, CDR1 is LNHDA and CDR2 SQIVND (reference sequence). CDR3 amino acids: CASSIWKAGGGSPLHF. DNA for the CDR3: TGTGCCAGTAGTATCTGGAAGGCAGGGGGCGGCTCACCCCTCCACTTT.

Only one count was recorded for this clone. V usage is TRBV5-1 and J usage is TRBJ2-3; 9 positions agree with TRBD2. Germline V gene lookup returns CDR1 SGHRS and CDR2 YFSETQ. V lost 4 bases and J lost 0; bases outside the gene matches: 18. The CDR3 is 20 amino acids. CDR3 sequence: CASSQGNTGTSLRSTDTQYF. In DNA, the CDR3 is TGCGCCAGCAGCCAAGGGAACACCGGGACTAGCCTAAGGAGCACAGATACGCAGTATTTT.

The chain combines TRBV27 with TRBJ2-7; D gene ambiguous. The germline gives CDR1 MNHEY, CDR2 SMNVEV (reference sequence). V lost 5 bases and J lost 4, with 12 bases in between. This CDR3 region has 13 residues. CDR3 bases: TGTGCCAGCAGTAACAATCCCAGGTACGAGCAGTACTTC. It is translated as CASSNNPRYEQYF.

The chain recombines TRBV19 with TRBJ1-4, with D hard to call. V dropped 1 base and J dropped 7 bases, with 13 bases sitting between them. The CDR3 loop spans 15 amino acids. Germline assignment: CDR1 LNHDA and CDR2 SQIVND (reference sequence). The CDR3 loop reads CASSIVRSLGEKLFF. Here the CDR3 DNA reads TGTGCCAGTAGTATAGTCCGGAGTCTGGGTGAAAAACTGTTTTTT. Full variable domain (rest looked up from reference TRBV19 and TRBJ1-4): DGGITQSPKYLFRKEGQNVTLSCEQNLNHDAMYWYRQDPGQGLRLIYYSQIVNDFQKGDIAEGYSVSREKKESFPLTVTSAQKNPTAFYLCASSIVRSLGEKLFFGSGTQLSVL.

The chain links TRBV7-9 to TRBJ2-1; TRBD2 agrees at 9 bases. The CDR3 spans 15 residues. The trim removed 3 bases at V and 8 bases at J, leaving 8 bases unmatched. Germline V CDR1 and CDR2: SEHNR, FQNEAQ (reference sequence). CDR3: CASSLGPSGVDEQFF. Here the CDR3 DNA reads TGTGCCAGCAGCTTGGGACCTAGCGGGGTGGATGAGCAGTTCTTC.

This sequence joins TRBV7-2 and TRBJ1-5, with D possibly matching TRBD1 (5 bases). Trimming pared 5 bases from V and 0 bases from J, leaving 14 bases between. The CDR3 contains 16 residues. Per germline, CDR1 SGHTA and CDR2 FQGNSA. CDR3 sequence reads: CASSLGGGHSNQPQHF. The CDR3 DNA reads as TGTGCCAGCAGCCTGGGGGGGGGTCATAGCAATCAGCCCCAGCATTTT.

The chain has TRBV6-1 and TRBJ2-7; 9 bases are shared with TRBD1. The J segment lost 3 bases and the V segment lost 5 bases, leaving 8 bases of the junction unmatched. This CDR3 region has 15 residues. The V gene's germline CDR1 is MNHNS and CDR2 SASEGT. CDR3 bases: TGTGCCAGCAGTCCACCGGGACAGGGCAGCTACGAGCAGTACTTC. The encoded protein is CASSPPGQGSYEQYF.

The chain uses TRBV27 and TRBJ1-2; 7 bases map to TRBD1. The CDR3 has 14 residues. V dropped 8 bases and J dropped 1; count of bases not matched to a gene: 7. Per germline, CDR1 MNHEY and CDR2 SMNVEV (reference sequence). The DNA of the CDR3 is TGTGCCAGCGGAGGGACAGTGCATAACTATGGCTACACCTTC. Amino acid sequence: CASGGTVHNYGYTF.

The CDR3 DNA reads TGTGCCAGCAGCCGAGAGGGACAGCGTAAAGAGACCCAGTACTTC. Its protein product is CASSREGQRKETQYF. The J gene is TRBJ2-5, the V gene TRBV9; 7 bases are a match to TRBD1. The CDR3 runs 15 residues. V lost 4 bases and J lost 3; bases outside the gene matches: 9. Germline values: CDR1 SGDLS, CDR2 YYNGEE. The whole variable domain, remainder taken from reference TRBV9 and TRBJ2-5, is DSGVTQTPKHLITATGQRVTLRCSPRSGDLSVYWYQQSLDQGLQFLIQYYNGEERAKGNILERFSAQQFPDLHSELNLSSLELGDSALYFCASSREGQRKETQYFGPGTRLLVL.

The V and J genes are TRBV14 and TRBJ1-1; TRBD1 agrees at 7 bases. The germline V gene encodes CDR1 SGHDN and CDR2 FVKESK. V lost 5 bases, J lost 0 bases, and 6 bases stayed unmatched. CDR3 length equals 15 residues. The CDR3 nucleotides read TGTGCCAGCAGCGTCCAGGGGGGAGTGAACACTGAAGCTTTCTTT. Translation gives CASSVQGGVNTEAFF. Combining the CDR3 with reference TRBV14 and TRBJ1-1 gives the whole variable domain EAGVTQFPSHSVIEKGQTVTLRCDPISGHDNLYWYRRVMGKEIKFLLHFVKESKQDESGMPNNRFLAERTGGTYSTLKVQPAELEDSGVYFCASSVQGGVNTEAFFGQGTRLTVV.